Listed here is a single T cell receptor (beta chain). Sequenced by immunoSEQ multiplex PCR; TCRdb stores in-frame clones only, minus some. The sample comprises 360,000 or so clones, 90% of which are singletons, and around 7% rests with the top ten. This entry is derived from a study of blood T cell repertoires in COVID-19. Study details: COVID-19 samples collected from the United States, Italy and Spain covered acute and convalescent phases. PBMCs, B-cell-depleted T cells, or T cells provided the cDNA or gDNA that made up the material.

V was shortened by 4 bases and J by 0 bases, with 13 bases between the two germline ends. The CDR3 has 16 residues. The V gene's germline CDR1 is SGHKS and CDR2 YYEKEE (reference sequence). Sequenced input: peripheral blood. The chain uses TRBV5-5 and TRBJ2-2; the D gene is possibly TRBD2 (5 bases). The receptor was derived from a man between 18 and 35 years old with active or convalescent COVID-19. The CDR3 DNA reads as TGTGCCAGCAGCCGCGGGCAAACTACGAACACCGGGGAGCTGTTTTTT. Its translation: CASSRGQTTNTGELFF.